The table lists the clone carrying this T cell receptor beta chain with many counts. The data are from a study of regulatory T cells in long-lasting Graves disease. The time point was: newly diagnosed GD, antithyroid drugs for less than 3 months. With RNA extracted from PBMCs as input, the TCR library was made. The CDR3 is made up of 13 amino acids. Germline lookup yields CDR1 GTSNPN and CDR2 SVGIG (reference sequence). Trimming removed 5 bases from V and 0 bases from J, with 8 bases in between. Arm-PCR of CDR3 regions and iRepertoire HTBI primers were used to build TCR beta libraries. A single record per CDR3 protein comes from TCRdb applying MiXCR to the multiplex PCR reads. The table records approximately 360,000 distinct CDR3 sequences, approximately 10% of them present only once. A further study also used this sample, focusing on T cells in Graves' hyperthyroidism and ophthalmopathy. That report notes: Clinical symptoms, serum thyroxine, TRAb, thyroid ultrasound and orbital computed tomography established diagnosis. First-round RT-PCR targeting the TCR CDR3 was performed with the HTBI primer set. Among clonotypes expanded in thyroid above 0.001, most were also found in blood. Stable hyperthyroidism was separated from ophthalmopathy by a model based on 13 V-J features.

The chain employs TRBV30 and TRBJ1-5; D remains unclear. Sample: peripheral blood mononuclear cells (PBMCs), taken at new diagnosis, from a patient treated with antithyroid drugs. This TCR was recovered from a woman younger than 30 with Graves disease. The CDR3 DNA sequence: TGTGCCTGGTGTCAGGATAGCAATCAGCCCCAGCATTTT. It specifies CAWCQDSNQPQHF.